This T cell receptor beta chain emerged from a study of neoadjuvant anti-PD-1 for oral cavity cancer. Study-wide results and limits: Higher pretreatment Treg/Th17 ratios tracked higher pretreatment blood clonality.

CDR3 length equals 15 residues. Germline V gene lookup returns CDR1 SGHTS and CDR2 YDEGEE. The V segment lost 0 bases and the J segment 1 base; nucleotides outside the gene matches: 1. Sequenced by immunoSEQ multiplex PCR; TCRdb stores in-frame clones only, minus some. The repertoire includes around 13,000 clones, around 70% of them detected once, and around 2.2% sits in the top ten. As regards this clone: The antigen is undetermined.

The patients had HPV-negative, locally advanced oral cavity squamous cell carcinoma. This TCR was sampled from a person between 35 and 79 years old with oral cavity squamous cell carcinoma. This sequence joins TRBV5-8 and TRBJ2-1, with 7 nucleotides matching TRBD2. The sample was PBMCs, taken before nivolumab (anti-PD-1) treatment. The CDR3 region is CASSLASGSYNEQFF. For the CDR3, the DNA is TGTGCCAGCAGCTTGGCTAGCGGTTCCTACAATGAGCAGTTCTTC.